The sequence of this T cell receptor beta chain was determined in a study of Ad26.COV2.S vaccination and SARS-CoV-2 variants. For the study at large: Ad26.COV2.S given intramuscularly, once or twice 56 days apart.

This CDR3 comprises 15 residues. Germline lookup yields CDR1 WNHNN and CDR2 SYGVQD (reference sequence). Trimming removed 2 bases from V and 7 bases from J; junction bases left unmatched: 8. The treatment denotes: some 20 received Ad26.COV2.S at low or high dose, single or two shots; 5 received placebo; per-sample allocation not given. Collection of samples fell on day 63 after the first vaccine or placebo injection. Built on an Ad26 vector, the vaccine expressed Wuhan-strain SARS-CoV-2 spike. Repertoires were generated with immunoSEQ multiplex PCR, while TCRdb's copy carries only in-frame clones and drops some. The sample yields about 250,000 clones, over 75% seen once.

Sequenced here: peripheral blood, sampled in a trial of Ad26.COV2.S vaccine versus placebo. J is TRBJ2-7 and V is TRBV10-1, with 10 bases fitting TRBD1. The source of this sequence is a person between 18 and 65 years old who received the Ad26.COV2.S COVID-19 vaccine or a placebo. CDR3 bases: TGCGCCAGCAGTGAGAATTTTCGACAGGGGGCAGAGCAGTACTTC. It encodes CASSENFRQGAEQYF.